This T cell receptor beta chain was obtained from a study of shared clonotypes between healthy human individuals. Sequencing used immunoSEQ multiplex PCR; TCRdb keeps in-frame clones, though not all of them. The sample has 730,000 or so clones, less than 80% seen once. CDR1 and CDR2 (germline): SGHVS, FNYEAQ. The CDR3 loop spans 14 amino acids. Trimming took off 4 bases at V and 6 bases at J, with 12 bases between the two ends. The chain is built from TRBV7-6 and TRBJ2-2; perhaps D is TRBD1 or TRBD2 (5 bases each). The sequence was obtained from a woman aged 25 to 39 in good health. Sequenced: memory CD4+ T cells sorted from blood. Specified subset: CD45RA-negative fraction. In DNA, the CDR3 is TGTGCCAGCAGCTCTAGCAGGGTTTCCGGGGAGCTGTTTTTT. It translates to CASSSSRVSGELFF.